The 6 T cell receptor beta chains below were found in one sample sequenced in a study of blood T cell repertoires in COVID-19. The repertoire was sequenced with immunoSEQ multiplex PCR; TCRdb's copy has only in-frame clones and lacks some. The sample shows around 220,000 clones, 75% to 85% of them seen only once. Sequencing used peripheral blood. The receptors here all came from a woman of 80 years or more with COVID-19, enrolled during active disease.

The V and J genes are TRBV5-4 and TRBJ2-1; 9 nucleotides line up with TRBD2. Unmatched junction bases numbered 8, after V lost 1 base and J lost 6 bases. The germline V gene has CDR1 SGHNT and CDR2 YYREEE (reference sequence). The CDR3 is 16 residues long. CDR3 sequence (DNA): TGTGCCAGCAGCTTGTACGGGCTAGCGGGGCTCAATGAGCAGTTCTTC. Translating gives CASSLYGLAGLNEQFF.

The CDR3 region is CASSFSGQGAEAFF. In nucleotides, the CDR3 is TGTGCCAGCAGTTTCTCCGGACAGGGGGCTGAAGCTTTCTTT. The chain recombines TRBV28 with TRBJ1-1, with 10 bases lining up with TRBD1. J lost 6 bases, V lost 3 bases, and 4 bases had no gene match. Germline V lookup: CDR1 MDHEN, CDR2 SYDVKM. The CDR3 is 14 residues long.

This clone occurred once. The genes are TRBV2 and TRBJ2-5, with 9 bases that match TRBD2. Germline CDR1 reads SNHLY; CDR2 reads FYNNEI. This CDR3 comprises 16 residues. J lost 4 bases, V lost 4 bases, and 10 bases had no gene match. CDR3: CASSAMRVSGGETQYF. CDR3 coding DNA: TGTGCCAGCAGTGCTATGCGGGTTAGCGGGGGAGAGACCCAGTACTTC.

The rearrangement joins TRBV6-6 to TRBJ1-5, with 11 bases fitting TRBD1. CDR1 is MNHNY and CDR2 is SVGAGI in the germline V gene (reference sequence). CDR3 length equals 14 residues. J lost 7 bases, V lost 4 bases, and 3 bases had no gene match. The CDR3, as DNA: TGTGCCAGCAGTTCTCGGGACAGGGGGCAGCCCCAGCATTTT. Protein sequence: CASSSRDRGQPQHF.

The chain carries TRBV15 and TRBJ2-1, with D possibly being TRBD1 (6 bases). The CDR3 length is 16 residues. The germline V gene has CDR1 LNHNV and CDR2 YYDKDF (reference sequence). Trimming stripped 6 bases from V and 0 bases from J, with 15 bases between. The CDR3: CATRAQTGSSYNEQFF. The DNA of the CDR3 is TGTGCCACCAGAGCCCAAACAGGGAGCTCCTACAATGAGCAGTTCTTC. Based on the CDR3 plus reference TRBV15 and TRBJ2-1, the full variable domain is DAMVIQNPRYQVTQFGKPVTLSCSQTLNHNVMYWYQQKSSQAPKLLFHYYDKDFNNEADTPDNFQSRRPNTSFCFLDIRSPGLGDTAMYLCATRAQTGSSYNEQFFGPGTRLTVL.

In this sample, this clone turned up a few times. The chain links TRBV11-2 to TRBJ1-2, with a possible D match to TRBD1 (6 bases). CDR3 length: 14 amino acids. Trimming stripped 6 bases from V and 2 bases from J, with 13 bases between. Germline CDR1 is SGHAT and CDR2 is FQNNGV. The CDR3 spells CASSHYRENYGYTF. CDR3 bases: TGTGCCAGCAGTCACTACAGGGAAAACTATGGCTACACCTTC.